This is a list of T cell receptor beta chains from one sample in a study of cytomegalovirus exposure and HLA in healthy donors. TCRdb's copy holds only in-frame clones and misses some; the assay was immunoSEQ multiplex PCR. The table lists about 170,000 clones, about 76% of them singletons. The material sequenced was PBMCs. These receptors all stem from a woman in her late teens or twenties in good health and CMV-seropositive. CDR3s include the opening cysteine and the closing phenylalanine or tryptophan. A D gene is named only where the DNA matches it firmly. Clone size is given for some rows only: seen once, a few or many times, or a class if the clone is expanded.

D gene | J gene | clone size | V gene | CDR3 protein | CDR3 DNA
NA | TRBJ2-5 | NA | TRBV2 | CASSEERGRGETQYF | TGTGCCAGCAGTGAAGAACGGGGGAGAGGCGAGACCCAGTACTTC
TRBD2 | TRBJ2-5 | NA | TRBV5-1 | CASSTPGGFETQYF | TGCGCCAGCAGCACCCCGGGGGGGTTCGAGACCCAGTACTTC
NA | TRBJ1-3 | once | TRBV6-5 | CASRQGSGNTIYF | TGTGCCAGCAGGCAGGGCTCTGGAAACACCATATATTTT
TRBD1 | TRBJ2-2 | NA | TRBV4-2 | CASSPHPGQFTSNTGELFF | TGTGCCAGCAGCCCCCATCCGGGACAGTTTACCTCGAACACCGGGGAGCTGTTTTTT
TRBD2 | TRBJ2-3 | NA | TRBV5-4 | CASSFRTSGDSTDTQYF | TGTGCCAGCAGCTTCCGGACTAGCGGAGATAGCACAGATACGCAGTATTTT
NA | TRBJ1-1 | few | TRBV6-6 | CASGSTGGGYTEAFF | TGTGCCAGCGGATCCACCGGCGGGGGCTACACTGAAGCTTTCTTT
NA | TRBJ1-4 | NA | TRBV15 | CATSRGRDGNEKLFF | TGTGCCACCAGCAGAGGGAGGGACGGAAATGAAAAACTGTTTTTT
TRBD1 | TRBJ2-1 | NA | TRBV7-3 | CASTPGTGKGGEQFF | TGTGCCAGCACCCCCGGGACAGGGAAAGGGGGTGAGCAGTTCTTC
NA | TRBJ1-2 | NA | TRBV5-4 | CASSLTGSYMGGYTF | TGTGCCAGCAGCTTGACAGGGTCGTATATGGGAGGCTACACCTTC
NA | TRBJ2-3 | NA | TRBV2 | CASSPAGGADTQYF | TGTGCCAGCAGCCCTGCGGGCGGGGCGGATACGCAGTATTTT
NA | TRBJ1-2 | NA | TRBV6-6 | CASSDLREGGGYTF | TGTGCCAGCAGCGACCTCAGGGAAGGTGGTGGCTACACCTTC
NA | TRBJ1-4 | NA | TRBV5-1 | CASSLDWATEKLFF | TGCGCCAGCAGCTTGGATTGGGCCACAGAAAAACTGTTTTTT
NA | TRBJ1-2 | few | TRBV19 | CASSMIKQPGPFYSPPDGGDGYTF | TGTGCCAGTAGTATGATCAAACAACCCGGGCCGTTCTATAGTCCCCCGGACGGAGGGGATGGCTACACCTTC